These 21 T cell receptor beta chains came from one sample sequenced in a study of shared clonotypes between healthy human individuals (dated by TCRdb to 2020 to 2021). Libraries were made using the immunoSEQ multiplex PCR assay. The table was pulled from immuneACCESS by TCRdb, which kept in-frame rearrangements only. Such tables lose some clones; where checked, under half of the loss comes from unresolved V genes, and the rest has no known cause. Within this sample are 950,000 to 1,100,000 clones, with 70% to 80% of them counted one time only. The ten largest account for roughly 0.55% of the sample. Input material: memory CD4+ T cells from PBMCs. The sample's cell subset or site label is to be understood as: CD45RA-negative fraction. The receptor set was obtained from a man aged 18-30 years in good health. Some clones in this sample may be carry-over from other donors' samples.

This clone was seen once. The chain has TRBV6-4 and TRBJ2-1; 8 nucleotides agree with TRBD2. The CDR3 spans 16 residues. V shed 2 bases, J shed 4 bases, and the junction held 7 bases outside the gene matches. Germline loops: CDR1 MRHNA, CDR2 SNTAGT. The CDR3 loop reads CASSDGRRGGYNEQFF. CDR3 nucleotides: TGTGCCAGCAGTGACGGGAGACGGGGGGGTTACAATGAGCAGTTCTTC.

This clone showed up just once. The CDR3 nucleotides read TGTGCCAGCAGCCCTAGCGGGGGAGCCTACGAGCAGTACTTC. It codes for CASSPSGGAYEQYF. This sequence joins TRBV7-3 and TRBJ2-7; 10 positions agree with TRBD2. Germline CDR1 SGHTA, CDR2 FQGTGA. CDR3 size: 14 residues. After removal of 5 bases from V and 2 bases from J, the junction contained 3 bases not matched to a gene.

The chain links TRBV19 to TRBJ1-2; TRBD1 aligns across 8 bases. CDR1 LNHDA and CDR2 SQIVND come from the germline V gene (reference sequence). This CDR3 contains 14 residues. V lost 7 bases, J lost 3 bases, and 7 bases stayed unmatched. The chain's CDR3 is CASTPDRVYYGYTF. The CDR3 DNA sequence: TGTGCCAGTACCCCGGACAGGGTGTACTATGGCTACACCTTC.

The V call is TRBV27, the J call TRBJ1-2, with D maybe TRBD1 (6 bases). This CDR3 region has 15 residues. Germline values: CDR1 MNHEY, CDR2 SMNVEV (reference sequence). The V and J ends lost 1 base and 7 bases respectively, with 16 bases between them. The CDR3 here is CASSLYVGARGGYTF. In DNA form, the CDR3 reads TGTGCCAGCAGTTTATATGTGGGGGCGCGAGGTGGCTACACCTTC.

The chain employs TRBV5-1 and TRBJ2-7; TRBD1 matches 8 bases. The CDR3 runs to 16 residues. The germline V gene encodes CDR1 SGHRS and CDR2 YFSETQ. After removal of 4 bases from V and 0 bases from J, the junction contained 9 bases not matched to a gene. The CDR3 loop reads CASSLVGQASSYEQYF. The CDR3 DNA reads TGCGCCAGCAGCCTGGTGGGACAGGCTAGCTCCTACGAGCAGTACTTC.

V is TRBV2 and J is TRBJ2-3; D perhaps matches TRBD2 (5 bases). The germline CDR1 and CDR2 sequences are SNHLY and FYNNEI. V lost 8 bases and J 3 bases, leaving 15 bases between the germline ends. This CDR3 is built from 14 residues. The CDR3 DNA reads TGTGCCAGCGTCTATGGGGAGATGACAGATACGCAGTATTTT. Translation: CASVYGEMTDTQYF.

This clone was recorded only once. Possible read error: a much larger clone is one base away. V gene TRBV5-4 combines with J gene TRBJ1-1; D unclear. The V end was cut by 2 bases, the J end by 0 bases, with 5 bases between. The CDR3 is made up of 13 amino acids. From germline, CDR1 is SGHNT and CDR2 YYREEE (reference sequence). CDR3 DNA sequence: TGTGCCAGCAGCTTAGGACTGAACACTGAAGCTTTCTTT. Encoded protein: CASSLGLNTEAFF.

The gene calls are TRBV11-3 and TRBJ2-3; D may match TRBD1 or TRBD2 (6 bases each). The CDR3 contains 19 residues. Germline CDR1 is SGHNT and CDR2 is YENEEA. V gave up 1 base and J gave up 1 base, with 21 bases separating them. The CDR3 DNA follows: TGTGCCAGCAGCTTAGTTCCCGGACTCCGGGGGCGATGCACAGATACGCAGTATTTT. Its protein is CASSLVPGLRGRCTDTQYF.

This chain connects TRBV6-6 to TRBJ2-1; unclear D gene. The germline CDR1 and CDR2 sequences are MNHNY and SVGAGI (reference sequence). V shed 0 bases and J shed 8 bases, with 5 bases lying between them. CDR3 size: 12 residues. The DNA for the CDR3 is TGTGCCAGCAGTTACTCCAACGATGAGCAGTTCTTC. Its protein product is CASSYSNDEQFF.

The CDR3 is CASSLGFSNTEAFF. In DNA form, the CDR3 reads TGTGCCAGCAGCTTAGGGTTCAGCAACACTGAAGCTTTCTTT. The J gene is TRBJ1-1, the V gene TRBV11-3, with D hard to call. CDR1 and CDR2 (germline): SGHNT, YENEEA. V lost 1 base and J lost 2, with 8 bases in between. This CDR3 region has 14 residues.

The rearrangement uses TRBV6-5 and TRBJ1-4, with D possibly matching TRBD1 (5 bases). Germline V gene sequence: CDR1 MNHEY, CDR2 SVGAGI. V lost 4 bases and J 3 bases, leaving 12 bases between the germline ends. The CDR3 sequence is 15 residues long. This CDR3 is CASSSAGQSNEKLFF. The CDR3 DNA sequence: TGTGCCAGCAGTTCAGCAGGGCAGTCTAATGAAAAACTGTTTTTT.

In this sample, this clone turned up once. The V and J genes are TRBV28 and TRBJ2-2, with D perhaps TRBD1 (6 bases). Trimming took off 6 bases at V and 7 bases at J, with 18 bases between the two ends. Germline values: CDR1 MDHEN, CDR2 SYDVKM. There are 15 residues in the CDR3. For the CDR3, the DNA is TGTGCCAGCAGGAGCCCGACAGGCTACAGCGGGGAGCTGTTTTTT. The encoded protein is CASRSPTGYSGELFF.

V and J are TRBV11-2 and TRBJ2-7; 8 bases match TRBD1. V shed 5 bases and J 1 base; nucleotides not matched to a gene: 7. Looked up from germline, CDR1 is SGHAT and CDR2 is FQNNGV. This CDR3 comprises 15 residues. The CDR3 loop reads CASSRTGPISYEQYF. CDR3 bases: TGTGCCAGCAGCCGGACAGGGCCAATATCCTACGAGCAGTACTTC.

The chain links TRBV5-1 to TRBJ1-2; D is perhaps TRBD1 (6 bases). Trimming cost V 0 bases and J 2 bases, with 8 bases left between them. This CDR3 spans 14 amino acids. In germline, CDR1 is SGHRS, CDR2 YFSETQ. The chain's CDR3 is CASSLAGTNYGYTF. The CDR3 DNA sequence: TGCGCCAGCAGCTTGGCAGGGACAAACTATGGCTACACCTTC.

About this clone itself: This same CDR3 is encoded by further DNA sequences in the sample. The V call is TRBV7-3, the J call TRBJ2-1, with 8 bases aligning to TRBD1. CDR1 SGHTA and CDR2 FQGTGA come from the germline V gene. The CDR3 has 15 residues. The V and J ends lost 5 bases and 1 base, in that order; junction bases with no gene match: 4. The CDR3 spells CASSPDRVSYNEQFF. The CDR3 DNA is TGTGCCAGCAGCCCGGACAGGGTGTCCTACAATGAGCAGTTCTTC.

The CDR3 here is CASSSLIGQGDYGYTF. The CDR3 nucleotides read TGTGCCAGCAGCTCTTTGATCGGACAGGGAGACTATGGCTACACCTTC. The chain combines TRBV7-8 with TRBJ1-2; TRBD1 agrees at 8 bases. The CDR3 contains 16 residues. Unmatched junction bases numbered 10, after V lost 4 bases and J lost 3 bases. Germline V lookup: CDR1 SGHVS, CDR2 FQNEAQ.

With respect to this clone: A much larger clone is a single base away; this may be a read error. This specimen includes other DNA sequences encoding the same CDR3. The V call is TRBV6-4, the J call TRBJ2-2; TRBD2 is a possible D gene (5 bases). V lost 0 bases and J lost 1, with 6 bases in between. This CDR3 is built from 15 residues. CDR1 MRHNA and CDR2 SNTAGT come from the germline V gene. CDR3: CASSDSGENTGELFF. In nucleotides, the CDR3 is TGTGCCAGCAGTGACTCCGGGGAGAACACCGGGGAGCTGTTTTTT.

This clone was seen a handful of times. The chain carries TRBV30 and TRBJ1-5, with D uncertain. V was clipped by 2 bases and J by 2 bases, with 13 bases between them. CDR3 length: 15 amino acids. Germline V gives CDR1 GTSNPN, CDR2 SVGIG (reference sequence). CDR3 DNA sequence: TGTGCCTGGAGTCCAAGGGTTGTGGGCAATCAGCCCCAGCATTTT. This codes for CAWSPRVVGNQPQHF.

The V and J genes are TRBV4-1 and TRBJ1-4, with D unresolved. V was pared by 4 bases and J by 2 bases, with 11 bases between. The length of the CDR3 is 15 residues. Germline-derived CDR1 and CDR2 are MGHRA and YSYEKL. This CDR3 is CASSPPGMTNEKLFF. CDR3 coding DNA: TGCGCCAGCAGCCCCCCCGGGATGACTAATGAAAAACTGTTTTTT.

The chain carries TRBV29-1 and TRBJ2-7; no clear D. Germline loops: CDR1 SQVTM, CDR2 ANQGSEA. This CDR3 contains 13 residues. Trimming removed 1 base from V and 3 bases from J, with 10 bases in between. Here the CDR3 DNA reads TGCAGCGTTGAAGGAGACGGCTTCTACGAGCAGTACTTC. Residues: CSVEGDGFYEQYF.

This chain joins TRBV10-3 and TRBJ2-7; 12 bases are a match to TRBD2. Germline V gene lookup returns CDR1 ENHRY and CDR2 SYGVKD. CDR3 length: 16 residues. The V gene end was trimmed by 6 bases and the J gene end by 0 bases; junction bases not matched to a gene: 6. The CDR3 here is CAISGLAGPSSYEQYF. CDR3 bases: TGTGCCATCAGCGGACTAGCGGGGCCCAGCTCCTACGAGCAGTACTTC.